This T cell receptor beta chain stems from a study of blood T cells in healthy people across ages. Notes on the study in general: More naive CD4+ cells and higher diversity marked long-lived donors relative to aged donors. Per million T cells, TCR beta diversity dropped about linearly as age rose.

A remark on this clonotype: The antigen is unknown.

There are 16 residues in the CDR3. V was clipped by 3 bases and J by 5 bases; unmatched bases: 8. The germline CDR1 and CDR2 sequences are KGHSH and LQKENI. Next came a second PCR, run for about 6 to 11 cycles, which used a sample-barcoded 5' primer along with a J-beta primer mix. A template-switch adaptor that had 12 random nucleotides put a tag on each cDNA molecule. TCRdb called the 5' RACE reads again in MiXCR, with one record for every CDR3 protein. This table has 800,000 to 1,300,000 distinct CDR3 sequences, 20% to 25% appearing once. The data also belong to a second study, concerning T cells of mothers and their children.

The chain employs TRBV18 and TRBJ2-1; 9 bases are shared with TRBD2. Sequenced material: blood. This TCR derives from a girl between 2 and 10 years old in good health. The CDR3: CASSPFAGGSDNEQFF. The DNA of the CDR3 is TGTGCCAGCTCACCTTTTGCGGGAGGGTCGGACAATGAGCAGTTCTTC.